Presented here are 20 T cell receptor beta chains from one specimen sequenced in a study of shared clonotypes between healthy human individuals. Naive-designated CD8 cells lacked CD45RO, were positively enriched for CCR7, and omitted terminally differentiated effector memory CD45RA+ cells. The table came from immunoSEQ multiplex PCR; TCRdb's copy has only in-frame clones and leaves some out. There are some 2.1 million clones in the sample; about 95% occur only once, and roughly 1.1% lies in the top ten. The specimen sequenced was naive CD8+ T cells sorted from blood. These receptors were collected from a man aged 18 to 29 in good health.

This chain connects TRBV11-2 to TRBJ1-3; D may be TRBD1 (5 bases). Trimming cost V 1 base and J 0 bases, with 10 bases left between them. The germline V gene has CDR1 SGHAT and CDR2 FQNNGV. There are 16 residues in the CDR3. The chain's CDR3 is CASSLVGHSSGNTIYF. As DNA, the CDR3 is TGTGCCAGCAGCTTAGTAGGACACAGCTCTGGAAACACCATATATTTT.

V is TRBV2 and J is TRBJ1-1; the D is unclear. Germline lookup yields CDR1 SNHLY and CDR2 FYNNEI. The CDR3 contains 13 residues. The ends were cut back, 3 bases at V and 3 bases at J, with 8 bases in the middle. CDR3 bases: TGTGCCAGCAGTGACCTCGGATACACTGAAGCTTTCTTT. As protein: CASSDLGYTEAFF.

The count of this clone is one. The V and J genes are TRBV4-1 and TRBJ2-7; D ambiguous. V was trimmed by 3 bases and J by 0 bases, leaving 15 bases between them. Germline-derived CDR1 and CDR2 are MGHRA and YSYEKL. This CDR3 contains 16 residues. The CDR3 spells CASSHQTALHSYEQYF. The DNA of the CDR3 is TGCGCCAGCAGCCATCAAACAGCATTACACTCCTACGAGCAGTACTTC.

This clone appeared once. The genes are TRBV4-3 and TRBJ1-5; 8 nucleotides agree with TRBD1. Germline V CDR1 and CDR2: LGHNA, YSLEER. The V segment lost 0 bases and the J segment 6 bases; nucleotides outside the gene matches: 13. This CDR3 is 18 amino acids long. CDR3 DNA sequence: TGCGCCAGCAGCCAAGATCTGGCGACAGGGGCTCAGAGTCAGCCCCAGCATTTT. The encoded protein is CASSQDLATGAQSQPQHF.

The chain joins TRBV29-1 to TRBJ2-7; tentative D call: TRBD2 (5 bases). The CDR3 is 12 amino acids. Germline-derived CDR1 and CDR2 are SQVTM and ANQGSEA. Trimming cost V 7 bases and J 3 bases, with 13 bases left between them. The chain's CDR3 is CSALALGYEQYF. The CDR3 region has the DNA TGCAGCGCCCTAGCCTTGGGCTACGAGCAGTACTTC.

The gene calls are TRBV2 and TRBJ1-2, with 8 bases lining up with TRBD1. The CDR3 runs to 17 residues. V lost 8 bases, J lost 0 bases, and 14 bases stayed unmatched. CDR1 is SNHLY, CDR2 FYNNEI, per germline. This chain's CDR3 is CASGTGSHNPTNYGYTF. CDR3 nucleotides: TGTGCCAGCGGGACAGGATCACATAACCCCACTAACTATGGCTACACCTTC.

As DNA, the CDR3 is TGTGCCAGCAGCCCTCTCGGGGCACCAGCGAACACCGGGGAGCTGTTTTTT. Its translation: CASSPLGAPANTGELFF. V usage is TRBV9 and J usage is TRBJ2-2; the D gene could be TRBD1 or TRBD2 (5 bases each). CDR3 length equals 17 residues. V lost 4 bases and J lost 0, with 16 bases in between. Germline CDR1 and CDR2: SGDLS and YYNGEE.

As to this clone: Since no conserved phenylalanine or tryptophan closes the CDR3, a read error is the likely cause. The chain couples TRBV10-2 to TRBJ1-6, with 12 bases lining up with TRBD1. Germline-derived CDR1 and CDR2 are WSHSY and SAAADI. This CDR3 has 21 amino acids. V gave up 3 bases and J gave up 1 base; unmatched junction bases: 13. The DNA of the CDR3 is TGCGCCAGCAGTGACGTAATTCCGGGACAGGGGGCGCGTTCCTATAATTCACCCCTCCACCTT. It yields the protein CASSDVIPGQGARSYNSPLHL.

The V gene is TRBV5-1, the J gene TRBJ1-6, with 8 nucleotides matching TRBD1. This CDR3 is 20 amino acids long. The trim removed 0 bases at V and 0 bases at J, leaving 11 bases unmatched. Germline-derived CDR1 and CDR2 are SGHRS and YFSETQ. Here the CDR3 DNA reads TGCGCCAGCAGCTTGGTGGGGGCAGGGGGCAAAAGCTCCTATAATTCACCCCTCCACTTT. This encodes CASSLVGAGGKSSYNSPLHF. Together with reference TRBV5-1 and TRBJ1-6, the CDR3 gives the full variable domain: KAGVTQTPRYLIKTRGQQVTLSCSPISGHRSVSWYQQTPGQGLQFLFEYFSETQRNKGNFPGRFSGRQFSNSRSEMNVSTLELGDSALYLCASSLVGAGGKSSYNSPLHFGNGTRLTVT.

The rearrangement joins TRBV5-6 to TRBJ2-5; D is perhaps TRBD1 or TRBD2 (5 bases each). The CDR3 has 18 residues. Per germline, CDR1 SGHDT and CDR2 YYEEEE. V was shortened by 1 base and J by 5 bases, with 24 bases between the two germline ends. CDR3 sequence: CASSLKSIFGGVSETQYF. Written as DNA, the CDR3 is TGTGCCAGCAGCTTGAAAAGTATCTTTGGGGGAGTAAGCGAGACCCAGTACTTC.

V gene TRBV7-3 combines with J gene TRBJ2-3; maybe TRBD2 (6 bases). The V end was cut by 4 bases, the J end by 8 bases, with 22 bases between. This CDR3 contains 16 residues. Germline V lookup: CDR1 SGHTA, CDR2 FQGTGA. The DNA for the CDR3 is TGTGCCAGCAGCTCCCCCACGGGACTGGAGGCCGTTACGCAGTATTTT. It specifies CASSSPTGLEAVTQYF.

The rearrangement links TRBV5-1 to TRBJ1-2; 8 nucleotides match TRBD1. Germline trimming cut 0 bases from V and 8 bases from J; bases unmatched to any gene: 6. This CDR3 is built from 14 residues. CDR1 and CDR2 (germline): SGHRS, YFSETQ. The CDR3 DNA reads TGCGCCAGCAGCTTGGAGCCAGGGGGCGAGGGCTACACCTTC. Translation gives CASSLEPGGEGYTF.

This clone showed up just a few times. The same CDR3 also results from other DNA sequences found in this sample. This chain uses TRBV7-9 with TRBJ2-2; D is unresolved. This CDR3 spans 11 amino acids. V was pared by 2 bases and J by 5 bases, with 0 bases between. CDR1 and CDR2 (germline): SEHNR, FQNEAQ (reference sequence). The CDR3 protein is CASSLTGELFF. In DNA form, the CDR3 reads TGTGCCAGCAGCTTAACCGGGGAGCTGTTTTTT. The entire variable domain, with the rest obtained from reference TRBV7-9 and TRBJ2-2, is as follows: DTGVSQNPRHKITKRGQNVTFRCDPISEHNRLYWYRQTLGQGPEFLTYFQNEAQLEKSRLLSDRFSAERPKGSFSTLEIQRTEQGDSAMYLCASSLTGELFFGEGSRLTVL.

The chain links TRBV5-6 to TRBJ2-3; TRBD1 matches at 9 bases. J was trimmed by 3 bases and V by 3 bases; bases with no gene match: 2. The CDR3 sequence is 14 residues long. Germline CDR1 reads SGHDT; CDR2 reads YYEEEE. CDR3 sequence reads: CASSWDRVTDTQYF. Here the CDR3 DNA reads TGTGCCAGCAGCTGGGACAGGGTAACAGATACGCAGTATTTT. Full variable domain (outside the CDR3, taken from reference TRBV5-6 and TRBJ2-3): DAGVTQSPTHLIKTRGQQVTLRCSPKSGHDTVSWYQQALGQGPQFIFQYYEEEERQRGNFPDRFSGHQFPNYSSELNVNALLLGDSALYLCASSWDRVTDTQYFGPGTRLTVL.

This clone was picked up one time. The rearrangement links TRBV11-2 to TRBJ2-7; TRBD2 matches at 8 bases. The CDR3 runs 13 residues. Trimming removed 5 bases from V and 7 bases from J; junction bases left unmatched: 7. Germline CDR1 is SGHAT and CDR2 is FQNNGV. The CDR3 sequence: CASSLSGGREQYF. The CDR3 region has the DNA TGTGCCAGCAGCCTCAGCGGGGGTAGAGAGCAGTACTTC.

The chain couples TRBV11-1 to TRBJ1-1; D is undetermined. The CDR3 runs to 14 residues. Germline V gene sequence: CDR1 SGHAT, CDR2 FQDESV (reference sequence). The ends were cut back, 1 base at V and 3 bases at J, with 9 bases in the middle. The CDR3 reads CASSLVPEDTEAFF. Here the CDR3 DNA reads TGTGCCAGCAGCTTAGTCCCGGAGGACACTGAAGCTTTCTTT.

CDR3 sequence reads: CASSEDRGIYGYTF. DNA for the CDR3: TGTGCCAGCAGCGAAGACAGGGGCATCTATGGCTACACCTTC. The rearrangement joins TRBV9 to TRBJ1-2, with TRBD1 matching over 8 bases. The length of the CDR3 is 14 residues. Germline lookup yields CDR1 SGDLS and CDR2 YYNGEE. With 3 bases clipped from V and 4 bases from J, the junction kept 5 bases outside the gene matches.

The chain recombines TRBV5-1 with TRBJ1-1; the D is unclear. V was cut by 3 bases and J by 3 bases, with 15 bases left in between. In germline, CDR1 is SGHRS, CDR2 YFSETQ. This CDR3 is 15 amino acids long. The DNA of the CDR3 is TGCGCCAGCAGCTCCCGCCCGTACCCCGACACTGAAGCTTTCTTT. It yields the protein CASSSRPYPDTEAFF.

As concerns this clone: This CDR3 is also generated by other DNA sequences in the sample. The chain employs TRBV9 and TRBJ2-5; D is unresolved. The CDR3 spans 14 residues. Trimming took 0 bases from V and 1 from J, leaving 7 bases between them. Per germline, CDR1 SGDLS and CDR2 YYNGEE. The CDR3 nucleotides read TGTGCCAGCAGCGTAGGGTCTATCCAAGAGACCCAGTACTTC. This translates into CASSVGSIQETQYF. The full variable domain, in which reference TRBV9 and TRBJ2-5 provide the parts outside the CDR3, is DSGVTQTPKHLITATGQRVTLRCSPRSGDLSVYWYQQSLDQGLQFLIQYYNGEERAKGNILERFSAQQFPDLHSELNLSSLELGDSALYFCASSVGSIQETQYFGPGTRLLVL.

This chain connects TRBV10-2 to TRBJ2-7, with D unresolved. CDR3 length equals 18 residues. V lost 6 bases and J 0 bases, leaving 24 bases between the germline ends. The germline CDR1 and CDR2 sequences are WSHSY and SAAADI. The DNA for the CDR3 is TGCGCCAGCAGCGAGGAGAGCCCACAGCACTTAGGCTCCTACGAGCAGTACTTC. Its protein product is CASSEESPQHLGSYEQYF.